This entry lists 25 T cell receptor beta chains sequenced from one sample in a study of blood T cell repertoires in COVID-19. Method: immunoSEQ multiplex PCR; TCRdb's copy keeps in-frame clones and lacks some. The top ten hold about 2.1% of the sample, which has around 270,000 clones, approximately 87% seen once. Sequencing was done on a sample of peripheral blood. Receptors were obtained from a woman aged 45-65 years with acute or convalescent COVID-19.

This clone has just one count. This chain links TRBV5-3 with TRBJ2-1; 14 bases are shared with TRBD2. TRBV5-3 falls under the ORF class, with uncertain function. The CDR3 totals 16 residues. Trimming removed 4 bases from V and 9 bases from J; junction bases left unmatched: 9. CDR3 amino acids: CARSMTGTSGRSEQFF. The CDR3 DNA sequence: TGTGCCAGAAGCATGACTGGGACTAGCGGGAGATCTGAGCAGTTCTTC.

The chain links TRBV6-2 or TRBV6-3 to TRBJ2-1, with D possibly TRBD1 on 6 matching bases. Germline V CDR1 and CDR2: MNHEY, SVGEGT. This CDR3 contains 12 residues. Deletions cut 6 bases from V and 10 bases from J, with 13 bases between. Here the CDR3 reads CASSEGGREQFF. CDR3 DNA: TGTGCCAGCAGCGAAGGGGGAAGGGAGCAGTTCTTC.

V usage is TRBV24-1 and J usage is TRBJ2-7; D may be TRBD1 (5 bases). Deletions cut 5 bases from V and 6 bases from J, with 7 bases between. This CDR3 spans 11 amino acids. The V gene's germline CDR1 is KGHDR and CDR2 SFDVKD. The CDR3 is CATSGQGEQYF. CDR3 in DNA: TGTGCCACCAGTGGCCAGGGCGAGCAGTACTTC.

The J gene is TRBJ2-2, the V gene TRBV25-1, with 7 bases fitting TRBD2. This CDR3 has 15 residues. Trimming at V came to 3 bases and at J to 6 bases, leaving 7 bases not matched to a gene. Germline assignment: CDR1 MGHDK and CDR2 SYGVNS. The CDR3 region is CASSDLAGEAGELFF. CDR3 bases: TGTGCCAGCAGTGACTTGGCGGGAGAGGCCGGGGAGCTGTTTTTT.

The chain has TRBV6-1 and TRBJ1-5; D ambiguous. CDR3 size: 13 residues. Trimming shortened V by 2 bases and J by 11 bases, and 13 bases separated the two germline ends. Germline V gene sequence: CDR1 MNHNS, CDR2 SASEGT. The CDR3 reads CASSEKASSAQHF. Here the CDR3 DNA reads TGTGCCAGCAGTGAAAAAGCCTCCTCGGCCCAGCATTTT.

The chain links TRBV28 to TRBJ2-7; 7 nucleotides agree with TRBD2. The germline V gene has CDR1 MDHEN and CDR2 SYDVKM. The CDR3 is 15 amino acids. V shed 6 bases, J shed 7 bases, and the junction held 15 bases outside the gene matches. The CDR3: CASRSPREARGEQYF. The DNA for the CDR3 is TGTGCCAGCAGATCCCCCCGGGAGGCAAGGGGTGAGCAGTACTTC.

This clone was recorded only once. The chain combines TRBV5-1 with TRBJ1-6; D unresolved. The V gene's germline CDR1 is SGHRS and CDR2 YFSETQ. There are 13 residues in the CDR3. V lost 0 bases to trimming and J lost 7 bases, with 5 bases between them. CDR3 in amino acids: CASSLVTNSPLHF. Here the CDR3 DNA reads TGCGCCAGCAGCTTGGTAACAAATTCACCCCTCCACTTT.

The rearrangement uses TRBV9 and TRBJ2-5, with D perhaps matching TRBD2 (5 bases). The length of the CDR3 is 15 residues. In germline, CDR1 is SGDLS, CDR2 YYNGEE. V shed 3 bases and J shed 5 bases, with 17 bases lying between them. The CDR3, as DNA: TGTGCCAGCAGCGCCAGAGCACTAGAGACGGAGACCCAGTACTTC. This gives the protein CASSARALETETQYF.

This rearrangement joins TRBV5-4 to TRBJ1-4, with 8 positions matching TRBD1. The trim removed 4 bases at V and 5 bases at J, leaving 7 bases unmatched. This CDR3 contains 15 residues. Germline V CDR1 and CDR2: SGHNT, YYREEE (reference sequence). The CDR3: CASSVPTGENEKLFF. In DNA, the CDR3 is TGTGCCAGCAGCGTACCGACAGGGGAGAATGAAAAACTGTTTTTT.

V is TRBV14 and J is TRBJ1-4, with D possibly TRBD1 on 6 matching bases. This CDR3 has 15 residues. Trimming removed 0 bases at V and 7 bases at J, with 12 bases between. Germline CDR1 SGHDN, CDR2 FVKESK. The CDR3 sequence is CASSQEWDITEKLFF. The CDR3 coding sequence is TGTGCCAGCAGCCAAGAATGGGACATAACTGAAAAACTGTTTTTT.

The chain couples TRBV6-6 to TRBJ2-7; the match to TRBD2 covers 12 bases. Losses at the gene ends were 6 bases for V and 3 bases for J; bases not matched to a gene: 6. Germline CDR1 is MNHNY and CDR2 is SVGAGI (reference sequence). CDR3 length equals 15 residues. The CDR3 DNA follows: TGTGCCAGCAGAATTCTAGCGGGAGGGATCTACGAGCAGTACTTC. Translating it yields CASRILAGGIYEQYF.

J is TRBJ2-5 and V is TRBV12-3 or TRBV12-4, with D possibly matching TRBD2 (6 bases). Trimming stripped 8 bases from V and 2 bases from J, with 12 bases between. The CDR3 loop spans 13 amino acids. The CDR3, as DNA: TGTGCCAGCGCTCCGGGACTTCAAGAGACCCAGTACTTC. Amino acid sequence: CASAPGLQETQYF.

DNA of the CDR3: TGTGCCAGCTCACCCGCAGGGGGCACCAATCAGCCCCAGCATTTT. Translated: CASSPAGGTNQPQHF. This rearrangement joins TRBV18 to TRBJ1-5; the match to TRBD1 covers 8 bases. The junction had 4 bases not matched to a gene; V was cut back by 3 bases and J by 3 bases. The CDR3 is made up of 15 amino acids. Germline V lookup: CDR1 KGHSH, CDR2 LQKENI.

The chain is built from TRBV3-1 (or the pseudogene TRBV3-2) and TRBJ2-7, with a weak D call TRBD2 (6 bases). Germline V gene data show CDR1 as LGHDT and CDR2 as YNNKEL (reference sequence). CDR3 length: 13 amino acids. V dropped 4 bases and J dropped 6 bases, with 13 bases sitting between them. The CDR3 sequence is CASSRAGFGEQYF. The DNA of the CDR3 is TGTGCCAGCAGCCGGGCGGGGTTCGGCGAGCAGTACTTC.

The chain uses TRBV7-2 and TRBJ1-6; TRBD1 agrees at 7 bases. V was pared by 5 bases and J by 0 bases, with 10 bases of the junction left unmatched. Germline assignment: CDR1 SGHTA and CDR2 FQGNSA. CDR3 length: 18 residues. The CDR3 nucleotides are TGTGCCAGCAGCGCCACAAAGGGGGACAGCTCCTATAATTCACCCCTCCACTTT. Its protein product is CASSATKGDSSYNSPLHF.

V and J are TRBV9 and TRBJ1-1; D uncertain. The CDR3 spans 12 residues. Germline CDR1 is SGDLS and CDR2 is YYNGEE. V was trimmed by 1 base and J by 7 bases, leaving 8 bases between them. The CDR3 reads CASSVSGGEAFF. CDR3 DNA sequence: TGTGCCAGCAGCGTATCAGGAGGTGAAGCTTTCTTT.

V gene TRBV13 combines with J gene TRBJ2-3; 7 bases fit TRBD1. Trimming removed 5 bases from V and 4 bases from J; junction bases left unmatched: 9. Germline CDR1 is PRHDT and CDR2 is FYEKMQ (reference sequence). The CDR3 is 15 residues long. Written as DNA, the CDR3 is TGTGCCAGCAGCCCTCCGAGGGGGCGCGCAGATACGCAGTATTTT. This codes for CASSPPRGRADTQYF.

J is TRBJ2-1 and V is TRBV9, with 12 bases aligning to TRBD1. Per the germline V gene, CDR1 is SGDLS and CDR2 is YYNGEE. Unmatched junction bases numbered 8, after V lost 4 bases and J lost 6 bases. CDR3 length: 16 residues. The CDR3 sequence: CASSPRDRGRINEQFF. For the CDR3, the DNA is TGTGCCAGCAGCCCCCGGGACAGGGGGCGCATCAATGAGCAGTTCTTC.

The CDR3 DNA sequence: TGCGCCAGCAGCAACCCAGGCCAATACTATGGCTACACCTTC. Encoded protein: CASSNPGQYYGYTF. The chain has TRBV4-3 and TRBJ1-2, with D hard to call. The CDR3 is 14 residues long. Between the trimmed V and J ends, which lost 5 bases and 3 bases, there was a span of 13 bases. CDR1 and CDR2 (germline): LGHNA, YSLEER.

This clone was observed once. The chain recombines TRBV28 with TRBJ2-7, with 8 bases that match TRBD1. This CDR3 has 14 amino acids. Germline assignment: CDR1 MDHEN and CDR2 SYDVKM. J lost 3 bases, V lost 3 bases, and 4 bases had no gene match. The CDR3 sequence is CASSLGRGLYEQYF. CDR3 nucleotide sequence: TGTGCCAGCAGTTTGGGCAGGGGGCTCTACGAGCAGTACTTC.

This clone was counted once. The gene calls are TRBV20-1 and TRBJ1-3; the D is unclear. The germline gives CDR1 DFQATT, CDR2 SNEGSKA (reference sequence). V lost 6 bases and J lost 3, with 3 bases in between. The CDR3 length is 10 residues. The CDR3 region is CSARGNTIYF. CDR3 DNA sequence: TGCAGTGCCCGTGGAAACACCATATATTTT.

The chain uses TRBV5-1 and TRBJ1-5; D ambiguous. V was shortened by 4 bases and J by 6 bases, with 11 bases between the two germline ends. Germline V gene sequence: CDR1 SGHRS, CDR2 YFSETQ. The CDR3 has 13 amino acids. CDR3 sequence (DNA): TGCGCCAGCAGCGCGGATCCGGCTCAGCCCCAGCATTTT. Translating it yields CASSADPAQPQHF.

The rearrangement links TRBV29-1 to TRBJ1-2; no firm D call. V was cut by 4 bases and J by 1 base, with 10 bases left in between. From germline, CDR1 is SQVTM and CDR2 ANQGSEA. The CDR3 is 13 amino acids. The CDR3 DNA reads TGCAGCGTTGCCTTGCGGATTAACTATGGCTACACCTTC. Its protein is CSVALRINYGYTF.

The CDR3 DNA reads TGTGCCAGCAGCCCCGGGGTAGGAGGGGCATATCAGCCCCAGCATTTT. Encoded protein: CASSPGVGGAYQPQHF. The gene calls are TRBV28 and TRBJ1-5; a possible D gene is TRBD1 (5 bases). Trimming took 6 bases from V and 5 from J, leaving 20 bases between them. The CDR3 has 16 amino acids. Germline V CDR1 and CDR2: MDHEN, SYDVKM.

This chain joins TRBV28 and TRBJ1-1; D is possibly TRBD1 (6 bases). The CDR3 totals 14 residues. Trimming left V 6 bases short and J 3 bases short, with 14 bases between. Germline V gives CDR1 MDHEN, CDR2 SYDVKM. DNA of the CDR3: TGTGCCAGCAGGGGGGCGGCTCAGGACACTGAAGCTTTCTTT. Translated, it gives CASRGAAQDTEAFF.